The subject of this entry is one T cell receptor beta chain. Its antigen remains unidentified. The input lacks base qualities; no much larger clone sits a single base away. The immunoSEQ Assay was used to sequence TCR beta CDR3 regions from DNA. Regarding the original processing steps: T cell density was computed as TCR beta template counts normalized to usable DNA estimated by amplifying housekeeping genes. Using the preseqR package, richness was estimated by extrapolating to 120,000 templates for tissue samples and 400,000 templates for PBMC samples. Clonality was calculated as one minus Pielou's evenness. Differential abundance testing on productive amino-acid clonotypes, with a minimum total count of 5 and an alpha of 0.1, was used to identify tissue-enriched TCRs. Repertoire overlap between compartments was quantified with the Jaccard Index and Morisita Overlap Index. TCR beta CDR3s were clustered by GLIPH together with public tetramer-defined viral CDR3s, and at least three viral sequences plus V-gene enrichment were required for viral motifs. In TCRdb, the immuneACCESS table is reduced to in-frame sequences with V and J assigned. These tables do not hold every clone; where another copy was compared, an unresolved V gene accounts for under half, and the others remain unexplained. V and J calls plus clone size are reproduced from that table; the DNA served to infer D and trimming. A total of about 23,000 clones appear in this sample, about nine tenths of them only once. About 7.1% of the sample rests with the top ten.

This specimen belongs to a study of T cells in localized non-small cell lung cancer (dated by TCRdb to about 2020). Looking at the study overall: The study examined T cell repertoires in under 300 patients with early-stage NSCLC and compared tumors with uninvolved tumor-adjacent lungs. The cohort was made up of hundreds of treatment-naive NSCLC patients whose localized lung tumors had been resected. The mean age of the NSCLC patients was about 62 years, with 120 to 150 men and 110 or so women. On the study overall, not on this receptor specifically: A median of 57 of the top 100 tumor clones were detected in paired uninvolved adjacent lung, and approximately 28 of these tumor clones were also found among the top 100 clones of the paired uninvolved adjacent lung. Longer overall survival was associated with higher blood T cell density, whereas shorter survival was associated with higher adjacent-lung clonality. Since the design was exploratory, TCR variables were selected using unadjusted p-values with no false-discovery rate correction. Uninvolved tumor-adjacent lung showed the highest T cell clonality, higher than tumor, which suggests more focused antigenic responses in the adjacent lung. Multi-region tumor sequencing was not performed, so intratumor heterogeneity could not be excluded.

Between the V and J ends, shortened by 4 bases and 4 bases respectively, the junction contains 13 bases. The CDR3 numbers 13 residues from cysteine through phenylalanine. Just CDR3 DNA is preserved here, 39 bases in frame from base 1. According to the germline V gene, CDR1 reads SQVTM and CDR2 reads ANQGSEA. At diagnosis, tumor, uninvolved tumor-adjacent lung and peripheral blood were collected and then preserved as a mix of FFPE and fresh-frozen material. Blood samples were analyzed as peripheral blood mononuclear cells for TCR repertoire profiling. Recombination connected TRBV29-1 to TRBJ1-2; the D region possibly corresponds to TRBD1 (6 bases align). The clonotype comes from a woman between 35 and 70 years old with stage I lung adenocarcinoma. Here the sequenced sample was peripheral blood, taken before any cancer treatment. At the DNA level, the sequence is TGCAGCGTTGCCCTTACAGGGAGCTATGGCTACACCTTC. It encodes CSVALTGSYGYTF.